This T cell receptor beta chain was captured in a study of OX40 agonist ivuxolimab in advanced cancers. J gave up 4 bases and V 3 bases, and 5 bases lay outside the gene matches. This CDR3 has 15 amino acids. Looked up from germline, CDR1 is LNHDA and CDR2 is SQIVND (reference sequence). The protocol was immunoSEQ multiplex PCR, while the TCRdb copy is restricted to in-frame clones and leaves out a portion. The sample consists of just under 35,000 clones, approximately 92% of them appearing once. Sample: CD4+ or CD8+ T cells sorted from blood, taken in a trial of the OX40 agonist ivuxolimab. This receptor was obtained from an adult with an advanced solid tumor such as melanoma, head and neck, liver or kidney cancer. The genes are TRBV19 and TRBJ2-2; 7 bases fit TRBD2. The CDR3 coding sequence is TGTGCCAGTAGTATCTCGTGGGAGGGCACCGGGGAGCTGTTTTTT. Its protein product is CASSISWEGTGELFF.